Below, 19 T cell receptor beta chains from the same sample are listed, as sequenced in a study of beta chain features in type 1 diabetes. The entirety of the isolated RNA underwent reverse transcription, so expressed TCRB transcripts were sequenced. This table comes from immunoSEQ multiplex PCR, and its TCRdb copy is limited to in-frame clones, with some not included. The data contain 330,000 or so clones, about 18% of them seen just once; the ten biggest clones take up around 0.045%. Sample: naive CD4+ T cells from blood. These receptors all come from a woman younger than 35 in good health.

This clone was recorded only once. The CDR3 nucleotides are TGTGCCAGCAGCGGACAGGGGGCGACTAACACTGAAGCTTTCTTT. This encodes CASSGQGATNTEAFF. The chain has TRBV9 and TRBJ1-1, with 10 bases that match TRBD1. J lost 2 bases, V lost 3 bases, and 4 bases had no gene match. The CDR3 loop spans 15 amino acids. Germline V CDR1 and CDR2: SGDLS, YYNGEE.

The chain carries TRBV27 and TRBJ1-5; no definite D call. Germline V CDR1 and CDR2: MNHEY, SMNVEV (reference sequence). V shed 3 bases and J shed 0 bases, with 9 bases lying between them. There are 15 residues in the CDR3. Written as DNA, the CDR3 is TGTGCCAGCAGTTTGGAGAGTACTAGCAATCAGCCCCAGCATTTT. It encodes CASSLESTSNQPQHF.

The chain is built from TRBV30 and TRBJ2-1, with TRBD2 identical over 8 bases. The CDR3 runs to 13 residues. Losses at the gene ends were 4 bases for V and 9 bases for J; bases not matched to a gene: 8. Germline V gives CDR1 GTSNPN, CDR2 SVGIG (reference sequence). This chain's CDR3 is CAWTSGSLGEQFF. CDR3 DNA sequence: TGTGCCTGGACCAGCGGGAGTCTTGGTGAGCAGTTCTTC.

This clone was counted a few times. The chain carries TRBV7-2 and TRBJ2-7; 8 bases are shared with TRBD2. Germline loops: CDR1 SGHTA, CDR2 FQGNSA. V lost 2 bases and J lost 7; bases outside the gene matches: 13. This CDR3 contains 16 residues. The CDR3 DNA follows: TGTGCCAGCAGCTTATCGGGCTTAGCGGGGCGGATAGAGCAGTACTTC. It yields the protein CASSLSGLAGRIEQYF. Based on the CDR3 plus reference TRBV7-2 and TRBJ2-7, the full variable domain is GAGVSQSPSNKVTEKGKDVELRCDPISGHTALYWYRQSLGQGLEFLIYFQGNSAPDKSGLPSDRFSAERTGGSVSTLTIQRTQQEDSAVYLCASSLSGLAGRIEQYFGPGTRLTVT.

CDR3 region: CATRALGDRGYTF. The DNA of the CDR3 is TGTGCCACGAGGGCCCTGGGAGACAGGGGCTACACCTTC. The chain recombines TRBV19 with TRBJ1-2; possibly TRBD1 for D (6 bases). CDR1 and CDR2 (germline): LNHDA, SQIVND (reference sequence). CDR3 length: 13 residues. V lost 10 bases and J lost 8, with 20 bases in between.

This chain links TRBV14 with TRBJ2-4, with 12 positions matching TRBD1. Germline loops: CDR1 SGHDN, CDR2 FVKESK. V dropped 4 bases and J dropped 9; count of bases not matched to a gene: 7. The CDR3 has 15 residues. In DNA form, the CDR3 reads TGTGCCAGCAGCCTACAGCCGGGACAGGGGGCCATTCAGTACTTC. This gives the protein CASSLQPGQGAIQYF.

V and J are TRBV5-6 and TRBJ2-3, with 11 bases matching TRBD1. Germline V gives CDR1 SGHDT, CDR2 YYEEEE. The junction had 9 bases not matched to a gene; V was cut back by 3 bases and J by 9 bases. CDR3 length: 15 amino acids. CDR3 residues: CASSSPGQGVRTQYF. In DNA, the CDR3 is TGTGCCAGCAGCTCTCCGGGACAGGGGGTGCGGACGCAGTATTTT.

V usage is TRBV11-1 and J usage is TRBJ2-1; perhaps TRBD1 as D (5 bases). V was trimmed by 1 base and J by 5 bases, leaving 18 bases between them. This CDR3 spans 17 amino acids. Germline CDR1 SGHAT, CDR2 FQDESV (reference sequence). This chain's CDR3 is CASSLGSRVSEDNEQFF. CDR3 DNA: TGTGCCAGCAGCTTAGGTTCCAGGGTATCCGAGGACAATGAGCAGTTCTTC.

The rearrangement uses TRBV18 and TRBJ2-1, with 16 bases lining up with TRBD2. The CDR3 spans 16 residues. J was trimmed by 8 bases and V by 6 bases; bases with no gene match: 7. Germline V gives CDR1 KGHSH, CDR2 LQKENI. The CDR3 coding sequence is TGTGCCAGCTCCCACGGGACTAGCGGGAGGGGCGATGAGCAGTTCTTC. Translating it yields CASSHGTSGRGDEQFF.

The J gene is TRBJ1-5, the V gene TRBV5-8; D unclear. The CDR3 has 13 residues. Germline CDR1 SGHTS, CDR2 YDEGEE. V lost 7 bases and J 6 bases, leaving 14 bases between the germline ends. Here the CDR3 reads CASAGTRSQPQHF. The CDR3 DNA sequence: TGTGCCAGCGCGGGAACCCGAAGTCAGCCCCAGCATTTT.

The V and J genes are TRBV30 and TRBJ1-5; D uncertain. V was trimmed by 2 bases and J by 7 bases, leaving 12 bases between them. Germline loops: CDR1 GTSNPN, CDR2 SVGIG (reference sequence). CDR3 length: 13 residues. CDR3 coding DNA: TGTGCCTGGAGTCCGGGAGTCAGCCAGCCCCAGCATTTT. Translation: CAWSPGVSQPQHF. Variable domain in full (rest from reference TRBV30 and TRBJ1-5): SQTIHQWPATLVQPVGSPLSLECTVEGTSNPNLYWYRQAAGRGLQLLFYSVGIGQISSEVPQNLSASRPQDRQFILSSKKLLLSDSGFYLCAWSPGVSQPQHFGDGTRLSIL.

In this sample, this clone turned up a few times. CDR3 region: CASSLGGTDSNQPQHF. CDR3 bases: TGTGCCAGCAGCTTAGGTGGGACAGATAGCAATCAGCCCCAGCATTTT. The rearrangement joins TRBV13 to TRBJ1-5; TRBD1 matches 7 bases. Germline V gene data show CDR1 as PRHDT and CDR2 as FYEKMQ (reference sequence). J lost 0 bases, V lost 0 bases, and 2 bases had no gene match. CDR3 length equals 16 residues. The whole variable domain, filled in from reference TRBV13 and TRBJ1-5, reads AAGVIQSPRHLIKEKRETATLKCYPIPRHDTVYWYQQGPGQDPQFLISFYEKMQSDKGSIPDRFSAQQFSDYHSELNMSSLELGDSALYFCASSLGGTDSNQPQHFGDGTRLSIL.

The CDR3: CASRLGRETYEQYF. The CDR3 DNA reads as TGTGCCAGCAGGCTGGGGCGGGAAACCTACGAGCAGTACTTC. The chain employs TRBV2 and TRBJ2-7; maybe TRBD2 (6 bases). Germline CDR1 is SNHLY and CDR2 is FYNNEI. The CDR3 loop spans 14 amino acids. V was shortened by 6 bases and J by 2 bases, with 14 bases between the two germline ends.

J is TRBJ1-4 and V is TRBV7-9, with 7 bases matching TRBD1. The CDR3 runs 15 residues. CDR1 and CDR2 from the germline V gene are SEHNR and FQNEAQ (reference sequence). V dropped 5 bases and J dropped 3; count of bases not matched to a gene: 6. The CDR3 DNA is TGTGCCAGCAGCCGGAGGGGGCAGGCTAATGAAAAACTGTTTTTT. Its translation is CASSRRGQANEKLFF.

The V and J genes are TRBV30 and TRBJ1-1; D call uncertain. Germline V gene data show CDR1 as GTSNPN and CDR2 as SVGIG (reference sequence). Trimming cost V 3 bases and J 1 base, with 6 bases left between them. CDR3 length equals 12 residues. The CDR3 nucleotides read TGTGCCTGGAGACAAACGAACACTGAAGCTTTCTTT. This translates into CAWRQTNTEAFF.

The V gene is TRBV7-9, the J gene TRBJ1-1, with 7 nucleotides matching TRBD1. CDR1 is SEHNR and CDR2 is FQNEAQ in the germline V gene (reference sequence). The CDR3 consists of 15 residues. The J segment lost 2 bases and the V segment lost 1 base, leaving 4 bases of the junction unmatched. The chain's CDR3 is CASSLVRDSNTEAFF. The CDR3, as DNA: TGTGCCAGCAGCTTAGTCCGGGACAGCAACACTGAAGCTTTCTTT.

The V and J genes are TRBV7-9 and TRBJ2-4, with 9 positions matching TRBD2. V trimming: 5 bases; J trimming: 9 bases; junction bases outside the gene matches: 2. The CDR3 sequence is 12 residues long. Germline V gives CDR1 SEHNR, CDR2 FQNEAQ (reference sequence). The CDR3, as DNA: TGTGCCAGCAGCGAGACTAGCGGCATTCAGTACTTC. It is translated as CASSETSGIQYF.

The chain is built from TRBV30 and TRBJ1-3; weak D call: TRBD1 (6 bases). The CDR3 is made up of 13 amino acids. V lost 5 bases, J lost 3 bases, and 11 bases lay in between. Germline V lookup: CDR1 GTSNPN, CDR2 SVGIG (reference sequence). DNA of the CDR3: TGTGCCTGGGACCGGGACAATGGAAACACCATATATTTT. It translates to CAWDRDNGNTIYF.

V usage is TRBV5-4 and J usage is TRBJ2-7; 11 nucleotides line up with TRBD2. The CDR3 sequence is 15 residues long. Germline V gives CDR1 SGHNT, CDR2 YYREEE (reference sequence). The V and J ends lost 4 bases and 6 bases, in that order; junction bases with no gene match: 9. CDR3 loop: CASSRAGTSGAEQYF. As DNA, the CDR3 is TGTGCCAGCAGCCGAGCCGGGACTAGCGGCGCCGAGCAGTACTTC. Together with reference TRBV5-4 and TRBJ2-7, the CDR3 gives the full variable domain: ETGVTQSPTHLIKTRGQQVTLRCSSQSGHNTVSWYQQALGQGPQFIFQYYREEENGRGNFPPRFSGLQFPNYSSELNVNALELDDSALYLCASSRAGTSGAEQYFGPGTRLTVT.